The 24 T cell receptor beta chains listed next were all sequenced from one sample in a study of early T cells in non-severe SARS-CoV-2 infection. TCRdb itself ran the 5' RACE reads through MiXCR, one entry per CDR3 protein. The sample carries more than 85,000 distinct CDR3 sequences, over 15% recorded once. The material sequenced was whole blood, taken at baseline. The source of these receptors is an adult who was a healthcare worker with PCR-confirmed SARS-CoV-2 infection or an uninfected control (not recorded which).

This clonotype appeared a few times. V and J are TRBV12-3 or TRBV12-4 and TRBJ2-2, with D perhaps TRBD2 (6 bases). The ends were cut back, 5 bases at V and 5 bases at J, with 21 bases in the middle. This CDR3 has 17 amino acids. CDR3 sequence: CASSPTRAGLRTGELFF. The CDR3 coding sequence is TGTGCCAGCAGTCCGACGAGGGCGGGACTTAGAACCGGGGAGCTGTTTTTT.

This clonotype was observed a handful of times. The V and J genes are TRBV12-3 or TRBV12-4 and TRBJ1-2; D ambiguous. The ends were cut back, 7 bases at V and 1 base at J, with 13 bases in the middle. This CDR3 is 14 amino acids long. CDR3 DNA sequence: TGTGCCAGCACCCCGGACGTGGTTAACTATGGCTACACCTTC. Translated: CASTPDVVNYGYTF.

The chain is built from TRBV9 and TRBJ2-3; D may be TRBD2 (5 bases). CDR1 and CDR2 (germline): SGDLS, YYNGEE. This CDR3 has 16 residues. Trimming took 0 bases from V and 0 from J, leaving 11 bases between them. The DNA of the CDR3 is TGTGCCAGCAGCGTAGTTGGAGGAGCTAGCACAGATACGCAGTATTTT. Translated, it gives CASSVVGGASTDTQYF.

This clonotype showed up just a few times. The chain carries TRBV7-9 and TRBJ1-4; D remains ambiguous. The CDR3 loop spans 14 amino acids. Germline V lookup: CDR1 SEHNR, CDR2 FQNEAQ (reference sequence). V lost 2 bases, J lost 3 bases, and 7 bases lay in between. The CDR3 DNA reads TGTGCCAGCAGCTTATACGGGTCTAATGAAAAACTGTTTTTT. Its translation is CASSLYGSNEKLFF.

This clonotype has a count of ten or more. V is TRBV5-5 and J is TRBJ2-4; no definite D call. CDR3 length equals 16 residues. V was trimmed by 1 base and J by 0 bases, leaving 11 bases between them. Germline V gene sequence: CDR1 SGHKS, CDR2 YYEKEE (reference sequence). The CDR3 is CASSLSSQLAKNIQYF. CDR3 DNA sequence: TGTGCCAGCAGCTTGTCGTCCCAGCTAGCCAAAAACATTCAGTACTTC.

The gene calls are TRBV11-3 and TRBJ2-2; tentative D call: TRBD1 (5 bases). The CDR3 covers 16 residues. V was cut by 2 bases and J by 2 bases, with 12 bases left in between. The germline V gene has CDR1 SGHNT and CDR2 YENEEA. CDR3 nucleotide sequence: TGTGCCAGCAGCTTATCTTCAGGGATCAACACCGGGGAGCTGTTTTTT. It codes for CASSLSSGINTGELFF.

This clonotype appeared a few times. This rearrangement joins TRBV12-3 or TRBV12-4 to TRBJ2-7; D is undetermined. The ends were cut back, 3 bases at V and 0 bases at J, with 6 bases in the middle. This CDR3 has 13 amino acids. The CDR3 nucleotides read TGTGCCAGCAGTTTCTCCAGCTCCTACGAGCAGTACTTC. It specifies CASSFSSSYEQYF.

This chain uses TRBV7-6 with TRBJ2-3, with D possibly TRBD2 on 7 matching bases. The CDR3 is 19 residues long. Trimming cost V 5 bases and J 2 bases, with 26 bases left between them. Germline values: CDR1 SGHVS, CDR2 FNYEAQ. Here the CDR3 reads CASSTPLGGGPLDTDTQYF. CDR3 coding DNA: TGTGCCAGCAGCACACCCCTGGGGGGGGGCCCTCTCGACACAGATACGCAGTATTTT.

J is TRBJ1-1 and V is TRBV20-1; D gene uncertain. The CDR3 is 14 amino acids. Per germline, CDR1 DFQATT and CDR2 SNEGSKA (reference sequence). Trimming cost V 2 bases and J 0 bases, with 10 bases left between them. The CDR3 reads CSARRRAMNTEAFF. The CDR3 DNA follows: TGCAGTGCTAGACGACGGGCGATGAACACTGAAGCTTTCTTT.

This clonotype was seen a handful of times. This chain connects TRBV5-1 to TRBJ1-1; possible D gene TRBD1, 5 bases. The ends were cut back, 7 bases at V and 4 bases at J, with 14 bases in the middle. CDR3 size: 13 residues. Germline loops: CDR1 SGHRS, CDR2 YFSETQ. CDR3 DNA: TGCGCCAGCCAAGTGGGGCAGGGCACTGAAGCTTTCTTT. Its protein product is CASQVGQGTEAFF.

This rearrangement joins TRBV28 to TRBJ2-1, with TRBD1 identical over 7 bases. CDR3 length: 14 amino acids. V was clipped by 6 bases and J by 0 bases; unmatched bases: 2. Germline values: CDR1 MDHEN, CDR2 SYDVKM. CDR3 nucleotide sequence: TGTGCCAGCAGAAACAGGGGCTCCTACAATGAGCAGTTCTTC. It codes for CASRNRGSYNEQFF. Looking up the rest from reference TRBV28 and TRBJ2-1 gives the full variable domain: DVKVTQSSRYLVKRTGEKVFLECVQDMDHENMFWYRQDPGLGLRLIYFSYDVKMKEKGDIPEGYSVSREKKERFSLILESASTNQTSMYLCASRNRGSYNEQFFGPGTRLTVL.

This clonotype showed up just a few times. CDR3 DNA: TGTGCCAGCAGAGGACGGACAGGGGGCGGGGGAAAACTGTTTTTT. Translated, it gives CASRGRTGGGGKLFF. V gene TRBV2 combines with J gene TRBJ1-4; 11 bases match TRBD1. CDR1 and CDR2 from the germline V gene are SNHLY and FYNNEI. The CDR3 runs 15 residues. Trimming took 6 bases from V and 10 from J; bases not matched to a gene: 10. Full variable domain (rest looked up from reference TRBV2 and TRBJ1-4): EPEVTQTPSHQVTQMGQEVILRCVPISNHLYFYWYRQILGQKVEFLVSFYNNEISEKSEIFDDQFSVERPDGSNFTLKIRSTKLEDSAMYFCASRGRTGGGGKLFFGSGTQLSVL.

The V and J genes are TRBV12-3 or TRBV12-4 and TRBJ2-7; D remains ambiguous. V gave up 5 bases and J gave up 5 bases, with 7 bases separating them. This CDR3 is built from 11 residues. In DNA form, the CDR3 reads TGTGCCAGCAGTGAGAGGAACGAGCAGTACTTC. Protein sequence: CASSERNEQYF.

This clonotype has just a few counts. This chain links TRBV7-8 with TRBJ2-7, with D possibly being TRBD2 (6 bases). Germline V CDR1 and CDR2: SGHVS, FQNEAQ. V gave up 1 base and J gave up 0 bases, with 10 bases separating them. This CDR3 has 15 amino acids. CDR3 in amino acids: CASSLGLANSYEQYF. The CDR3 DNA reads as TGTGCCAGCAGCTTAGGGCTAGCGAACTCCTACGAGCAGTACTTC.

This clonotype was seen more than once but under ten times. The chain carries TRBV10-3 and TRBJ2-7; TRBD2 might be the D (5 bases). The V end was cut by 4 bases, the J end by 6 bases, with 7 bases between. CDR3 length: 11 residues. CDR1 and CDR2 from the germline V gene are ENHRY and SYGVKD. For the CDR3, the DNA is TGTGCCATCAGTGCAGGACTCGAGCAGTACTTC. Its protein product is CAISAGLEQYF.

This clonotype was detected only a few times. The chain has TRBV28 and TRBJ2-1, with D unclear. V was clipped by 2 bases and J by 5 bases, with 13 bases between them. There are 15 residues in the CDR3. Germline CDR1 MDHEN, CDR2 SYDVKM. CDR3 protein: CASSLGSFFNNEQFF. As DNA, the CDR3 is TGTGCCAGCAGTTTAGGGTCCTTCTTCAACAATGAGCAGTTCTTC.

The chain joins TRBV13 to TRBJ2-7, with 10 bases identical to TRBD1. V was clipped by 5 bases and J by 3 bases; unmatched bases: 7. The CDR3 is 15 amino acids. Per germline, CDR1 PRHDT and CDR2 FYEKMQ (reference sequence). In DNA form, the CDR3 reads TGTGCCAGCAGCCGGCGGGACAGGGGTGACTACGAGCAGTACTTC. It is translated as CASSRRDRGDYEQYF.

Here the CDR3 reads CASSQDGTPKRDTQYF. The DNA of the CDR3 is TGTGCCAGCAGCCAAGACGGGACTCCGAAACGAGATACGCAGTATTTT. This sequence joins TRBV4-2 and TRBJ2-3; possible D gene TRBD2, 6 bases. Germline CDR1 and CDR2: LGHNA and YNFKEQ. Trimming shortened V by 0 bases and J by 5 bases, and 15 bases separated the two germline ends. The CDR3 contains 16 residues.

The J gene is TRBJ2-3, the V gene TRBV20-1, with a weak D call TRBD2 (6 bases). Germline CDR1 and CDR2: DFQATT and SNEGSKA (reference sequence). CDR3 length equals 15 residues. The V gene lost 3 bases and the J gene lost 2 bases, with 15 bases spanning the gap. DNA for the CDR3: TGCAGTGCTAGGGGGGGTGTGCTTTCCACAGATACGCAGTATTTT. Translating it yields CSARGGVLSTDTQYF.

This clonotype appeared a few times. The DNA of the CDR3 is TGCGCCAGCAGCCCGGGACTAGTATCAGATACGCAGTATTTT. Protein sequence: CASSPGLVSDTQYF. V gene TRBV5-1 combines with J gene TRBJ2-3; 8 bases agree with TRBD2. V was clipped by 4 bases and J by 4 bases; unmatched bases: 5. In germline, CDR1 is SGHRS, CDR2 YFSETQ. The CDR3 runs to 14 residues. Variable domain in full (rest from reference TRBV5-1 and TRBJ2-3): KAGVTQTPRYLIKTRGQQVTLSCSPISGHRSVSWYQQTPGQGLQFLFEYFSETQRNKGNFPGRFSGRQFSNSRSEMNVSTLELGDSALYLCASSPGLVSDTQYFGPGTRLTVL.

The rearrangement joins TRBV9 to TRBJ2-2; D is unclear. V was trimmed by 0 bases and J by 6 bases, leaving 6 bases between them. This CDR3 is 13 amino acids long. Germline V gene data show CDR1 as SGDLS and CDR2 as YYNGEE. CDR3 amino acids: CASSVGDSGELFF. DNA for the CDR3: TGTGCCAGCAGCGTAGGAGATTCCGGGGAGCTGTTTTTT.

The chain combines TRBV9 with TRBJ1-1; TRBD1 aligns across 8 bases. The germline V gene encodes CDR1 SGDLS and CDR2 YYNGEE. CDR3 size: 12 residues. Germline trimming cut 0 bases from V and 10 bases from J; bases unmatched to any gene: 2. CDR3 bases: TGTGCCAGCAGCGTAGGGCAGGGGGCAGCTTTCTTT. Amino acids: CASSVGQGAAFF. Together with reference TRBV9 and TRBJ1-1, the CDR3 gives the full variable domain: DSGVTQTPKHLITATGQRVTLRCSPRSGDLSVYWYQQSLDQGLQFLIQYYNGEERAKGNILERFSAQQFPDLHSELNLSSLELGDSALYFCASSVGQGAAFFGQGTRLTVV.

The chain has TRBV12-3 or TRBV12-4 and TRBJ2-3; perhaps TRBD1 as D (5 bases). This CDR3 is built from 13 residues. Trimming removed 3 bases at V and 6 bases at J, with 10 bases between. CDR3 sequence: CASSFRGSDTQYF. CDR3 sequence (DNA): TGTGCCAGCAGTTTTAGGGGATCCGATACGCAGTATTTT.

This clonotype was seen more than once but under ten times. The chain recombines TRBV7-2 with TRBJ2-5, with D unclear. V gave up 3 bases and J gave up 5 bases, with 10 bases separating them. CDR3 size: 13 residues. CDR1 is SGHTA and CDR2 is FQGNSA in the germline V gene. Here the CDR3 reads CASSFSLGETQYF. The CDR3 DNA sequence: TGTGCCAGCAGCTTTTCCCTCGGGGAGACCCAGTACTTC.